These T cell receptor beta chains were read from a single sample in a study of cytomegalovirus exposure and HLA in healthy donors. Clones were read by immunoSEQ multiplex PCR, and TCRdb kept only the in-frame ones, dropping some. The data hold some 130,000 clones, with under 90% observed a single time. Sequenced input: PBMCs. The receptors come from a woman between 40 and 50 years old in good health and CMV-seronegative. Both conserved end residues are part of each CDR3. Fields, in order: clone size, V gene, J gene, CDR3 length, D gene, CDR3 DNA, CDR3 protein. D genes are given only for firm matches. A row's size may be missing; if present it is once, few, many or a size class.

size: few
V: TRBV4-2
J: TRBJ1-4
length: 16
D: .
DNA: TGTGCCAGCAGCCAAGATCTGGCATCAACTAATGAAAAACTGTTTTTT
CDR3: CASSQDLASTNEKLFF

size: .
V: TRBV18
J: TRBJ1-2
length: 16
D: TRBD1
DNA: TGTGCCAGCTCCCCAGCCGCAGGGGGGACGAACTATGGCTACACCTTC
CDR3: CASSPAAGGTNYGYTF

size: .
V: TRBV9
J: TRBJ1-6
length: 18
D: .
DNA: TGTGCCAGCAGCGTAGAGGTTGGGGAGGGGGGAATAAATTCACCCCTCCACTTT
CDR3: CASSVEVGEGGINSPLHF

size: .
V: TRBV5-1
J: TRBJ2-1
length: 18
D: .
DNA: TGCGCCAGCAGCTTGGTGTCAGGGTTACGAAGCTCCTACAATGAGCAGTTCTTC
CDR3: CASSLVSGLRSSYNEQFF

size: .
V: TRBV7-2
J: TRBJ1-3
length: 17
D: .
DNA: TGTGCCAGCAGCTTATATGGTGTGGGGAGCTCTGGAAACACCATATATTTT
CDR3: CASSLYGVGSSGNTIYF

size: .
V: TRBV7-9
J: TRBJ1-5
length: 14
D: .
DNA: TGTGCCAGCAGTCCCGAATGGGAGGATCAGCCCCAGCATTTT
CDR3: CASSPEWEDQPQHF

size: .
V: TRBV6-1
J: TRBJ2-7
length: 16
D: TRBD1
DNA: TGTGCCAGCAGTGCCCACGGACAGGGGACGGCCTACGAGCAGTACTTC
CDR3: CASSAHGQGTAYEQYF

size: once
V: TRBV9
J: TRBJ1-2
length: 16
D: .
DNA: TGTGCCAGCAGCGTAGATCCCCTTGGACAGAACTATGGCTACACCTTC
CDR3: CASSVDPLGQNYGYTF

size: .
V: TRBV19
J: TRBJ2-7
length: 13
D: .
DNA: TGTGCCAGTACCAGCGGACAGTCCTACGAGCAGTACTTC
CDR3: CASTSGQSYEQYF

size: .
V: TRBV4-1
J: TRBJ2-2
length: 13
D: .
DNA: TGCGCCAGCAGCCAAGCGACTACCGGGGAGCTGTTTTTT
CDR3: CASSQATTGELFF

size: .
V: TRBV5-4
J: TRBJ1-1
length: 14
D: .
DNA: TGCGCCAGCAGCCTTCGGTGGGCCGACACTGAAGCTTTCTTT
CDR3: CASSLRWADTEAFF

size: few
V: TRBV29-1
J: TRBJ1-1
length: 12
D: TRBD1
DNA: TGCAGCGACTCAGACAGGGACGTTGAAGCTTTCTTT
CDR3: CSDSDRDVEAFF

size: .
V: TRBV9
J: TRBJ1-6
length: 15
D: .
DNA: TGTGCCAGCAGCCTAGGGGGGCAGATTAATTCACCCCTCCACTTT
CDR3: CASSLGGQINSPLHF